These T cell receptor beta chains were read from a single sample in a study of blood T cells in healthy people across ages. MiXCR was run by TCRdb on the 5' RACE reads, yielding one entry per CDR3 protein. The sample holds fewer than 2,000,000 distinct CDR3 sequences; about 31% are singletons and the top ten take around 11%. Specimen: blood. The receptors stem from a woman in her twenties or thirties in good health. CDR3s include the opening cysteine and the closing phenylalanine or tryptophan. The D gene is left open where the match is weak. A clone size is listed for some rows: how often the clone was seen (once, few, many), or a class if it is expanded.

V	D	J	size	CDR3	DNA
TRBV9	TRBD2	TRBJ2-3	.	CASSVVASGSLTQYF	TGTGCCAGCAGCGTAGTGGCTAGCGGGAGTCTGACGCAGTATTTT
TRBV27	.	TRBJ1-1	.	CASSLWGAPGDTEAFF	TGTGCCAGCAGTTTATGGGGGGCCCCAGGGGACACTGAAGCTTTCTTT
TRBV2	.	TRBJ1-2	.	CASDRNGDYGYTF	TGTGCCAGCGACCGGAACGGGGACTATGGCTACACCTTC
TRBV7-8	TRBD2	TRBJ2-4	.	CASSLEGIAGVPKNIQYF	TGTGCCAGCAGCTTAGAGGGGATAGCGGGAGTCCCCAAAAACATTCAGTACTTC
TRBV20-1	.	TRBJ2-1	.	CSAALQGQQFF	TGCAGTGCTGCCCTCCAGGGGCAGCAGTTCTTC
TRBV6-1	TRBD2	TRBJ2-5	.	CASSAGVAGLDGETQYF	TGTGCCAGCAGTGCGGGGGTAGCGGGGCTGGATGGGGAGACCCAGTACTTC
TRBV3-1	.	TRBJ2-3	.	CASSHTDYGRRDTQYF	TGTGCCAGCAGCCATACGGACTATGGTCGCAGAGATACGCAGTATTTT
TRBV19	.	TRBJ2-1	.	CASDIGTTSFNEQFF	TGTGCCAGCGACATAGGGACAACCTCTTTCAATGAGCAGTTCTTC
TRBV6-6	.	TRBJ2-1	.	CASSSGTGQFF	TGTGCCAGCAGCTCAGGGACGGGGCAGTTCTTC
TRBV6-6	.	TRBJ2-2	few	CASISGAGELFF	TGTGCCAGCATCAGCGGTGCCGGGGAGCTGTTTTTT
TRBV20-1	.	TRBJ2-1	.	CSARVVESSYNEQFF	TGCAGTGCTAGAGTAGTTGAGAGCTCCTACAATGAGCAGTTCTTC
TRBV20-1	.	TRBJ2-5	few	CSARSPSAQYF	TGCAGTGCTAGGTCTCCCTCTGCGCAGTACTTC
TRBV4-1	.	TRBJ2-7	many	CASSQDGLGGSYEQYF	TGCGCCAGCAGCCAAGATGGGCTAGGCGGCTCCTACGAGCAGTACTTC
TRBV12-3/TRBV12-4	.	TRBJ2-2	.	CASTGPTSTGELFF	TGTGCCAGTACGGGCCCCACCAGCACCGGGGAGCTGTTTTTT
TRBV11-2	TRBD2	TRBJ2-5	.	CASDGGGEETQYF	TGTGCCAGCGACGGGGGGGGCGAAGAGACCCAGTACTTC
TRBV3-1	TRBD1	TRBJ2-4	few	CASSQTGELRPWYF	TGTGCCAGCAGCCAGACAGGGGAACTACGACCCTGGTACTTC
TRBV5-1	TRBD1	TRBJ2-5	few	CASSSGQGWETQYF	TGCGCCAGCAGCTCCGGACAGGGGTGGGAGACCCAGTACTTC
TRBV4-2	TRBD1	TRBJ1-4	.	CASSQGSGGQGSEKLFF	TGTGCCAGCAGCCAAGGAAGTGGCGGACAGGGGTCAGAAAAACTGTTTTTT
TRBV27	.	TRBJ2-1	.	CASSLLKTGKASYNEQFF	TGTGCCAGCAGTTTACTTAAAACAGGGAAAGCCTCCTACAATGAGCAGTTCTTC
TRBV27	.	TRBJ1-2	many	CASSSPDYGYTF	TGTGCCAGCAGTTCCCCAGATTATGGCTACACCTTC
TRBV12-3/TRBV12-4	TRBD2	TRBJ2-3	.	CASSPRGSGGTDTQYF	TGTGCCAGCAGTCCCCGGGGGAGCGGGGGTACAGATACGCAGTATTTT
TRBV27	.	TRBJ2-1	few	CASSPVPLPGNEQFF	TGTGCCAGCAGTCCCGTTCCTCTACCCGGGAATGAGCAGTTCTTC
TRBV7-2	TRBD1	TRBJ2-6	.	CASSSGQGDSGANVLTF	TGTGCCAGCAGCTCGGGACAGGGGGACTCTGGGGCCAACGTCCTGACTTTC
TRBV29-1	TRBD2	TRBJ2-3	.	CSVDGLAGEQTNTQYF	TGCAGCGTTGATGGGCTAGCGGGGGAGCAGACGAATACGCAGTATTTT
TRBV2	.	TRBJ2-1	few	CARAGPGGHEQFF	TGTGCCCGCGCTGGGCCCGGGGGCCATGAGCAGTTCTTC
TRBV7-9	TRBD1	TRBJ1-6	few	CASSLAHPGGDSPLHF	TGTGCCAGCAGCTTAGCTCATCCAGGGGGAGATTCACCCCTCCACTTT
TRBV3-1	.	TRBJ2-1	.	CASSQVASPYNEQFF	TGTGCCAGCAGCCAAGTGGCCAGCCCTTACAATGAGCAGTTCTTC
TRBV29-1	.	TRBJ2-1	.	CSVEGGRRVNNEQFF	TGCAGCGTTGAAGGAGGCAGAAGAGTTAACAATGAGCAGTTCTTC
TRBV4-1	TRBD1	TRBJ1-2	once	CAGSQFDRGIYGYTF	TGCGCCGGCAGCCAGTTTGACAGGGGAATCTATGGCTACACCTTC
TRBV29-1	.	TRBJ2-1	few	CSVEEGTIYNKQFF	TGCAGCGTTGAAGAGGGCACTATCTACAATAAGCAGTTCTTC
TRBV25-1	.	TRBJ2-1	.	CASSEDESGNEQFF	TGTGCCAGCAGTGAGGATGAGTCCGGCAATGAGCAGTTCTTC
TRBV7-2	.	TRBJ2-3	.	CAKSSRGPSTDTQYF	TGTGCCAAGAGTTCCAGGGGACCTAGCACAGATACGCAGTATTTT
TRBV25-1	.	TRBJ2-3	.	CASSERGSGDTQYF	TGTGCCAGCAGTGAACGGGGGTCGGGAGATACGCAGTATTTT
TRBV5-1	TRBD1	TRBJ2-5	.	CASSLGQGQKETQYF	TGCGCCAGCAGCTTGGGACAGGGTCAAAAGGAGACCCAGTACTTC
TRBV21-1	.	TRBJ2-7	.	CASSKGGYF	TGTGCCAGCAGCAAAGGGGGGTACTTC
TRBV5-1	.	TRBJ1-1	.	CASGPSVGTEAFF	TGCGCCAGCGGCCCATCGGTCGGCACTGAAGCTTTCTTT
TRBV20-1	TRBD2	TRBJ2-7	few	CSALPTTSGSFNEQYF	TGCAGTGCTTTGCCTACGACTAGCGGGAGCTTCAACGAGCAGTACTTC
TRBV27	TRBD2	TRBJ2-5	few	CASSFAGGEETQYF	TGTGCCAGCAGTTTCGCGGGGGGGGAAGAGACCCAGTACTTC
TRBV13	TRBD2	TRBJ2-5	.	CASKVSGGVRETQYF	TGTGCCAGCAAAGTTAGCGGGGGGGTTCGAGAGACCCAGTACTTC
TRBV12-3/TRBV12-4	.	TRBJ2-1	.	CASTTRGEQFF	TGTGCCAGCACGACTCGGGGTGAGCAGTTCTTC
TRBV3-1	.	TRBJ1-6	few	CASRRGREHNSPLHF	TGTGCCAGCCGCCGAGGAAGGGAGCATAATTCACCCCTCCACTTT
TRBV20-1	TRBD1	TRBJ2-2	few	CSARGLRDRNTGELFF	TGCAGTGCTAGAGGGTTACGGGACAGGAACACCGGGGAGCTGTTTTTT
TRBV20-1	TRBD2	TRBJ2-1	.	CCAGGAHEQFF	TGCTGTGCCGGGGGGGCCCATGAGCAGTTCTTC
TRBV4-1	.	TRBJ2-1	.	CASSQDSPGTPYNEQFF	TGCGCCAGCAGCCAAGATAGTCCAGGGACCCCCTACAATGAGCAGTTCTTC
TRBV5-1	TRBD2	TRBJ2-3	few	CASTPGVGLAGEIGWTDTQYF	TGCGCCAGCACCCCGGGCGTCGGACTAGCGGGAGAGATTGGGTGGACAGATACGCAGTATTTT
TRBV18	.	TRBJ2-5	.	CASSQQGYEETQYF	TGTGCCAGCTCACAGCAGGGGTATGAGGAGACCCAGTACTTC
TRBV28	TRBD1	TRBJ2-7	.	CASSGTGQGRIYEQYF	TGTGCCAGCAGCGGGACGGGACAGGGGAGAATCTACGAGCAGTACTTC
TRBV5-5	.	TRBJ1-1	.	CASTAGSGTEAFF	TGTGCCAGCACCGCCGGCTCAGGGACTGAAGCTTTCTTT
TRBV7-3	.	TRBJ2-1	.	CASSLSQGSGEQFF	TGTGCCAGCAGCTTAAGTCAGGGGAGTGGAGAGCAGTTCTTC
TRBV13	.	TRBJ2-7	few	CASSPASRGHEQYF	TGTGCCAGCAGCCCAGCCTCCCGCGGGCACGAGCAGTACTTC
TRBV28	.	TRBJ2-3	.	CASSPRTVTDTQYF	TGTGCCAGCAGTCCCAGGACTGTCACAGATACGCAGTATTTT
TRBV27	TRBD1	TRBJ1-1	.	CASRRTGGHTEAFF	TGTGCCAGCAGGCGGACAGGGGGTCACACTGAAGCTTTCTTT
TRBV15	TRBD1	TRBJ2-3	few	CATSRGTGTRNGPTRDTQYF	TGTGCCACCAGCAGAGGGACAGGGACGAGGAATGGACCGACGAGGGATACGCAGTATTTT
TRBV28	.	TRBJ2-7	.	CASSLFGTYEQYF	TGTGCCAGCAGTTTATTTGGTACCTACGAGCAGTACTTC
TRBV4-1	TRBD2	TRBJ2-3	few	CASSQKGYGTSGGGDTQYF	TGCGCCAGCAGCCAAAAGGGATACGGGACTAGCGGTGGAGGAGATACGCAGTATTTT
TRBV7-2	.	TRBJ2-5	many	CASSLESGEQETQYF	TGTGCCAGCAGCTTAGAGTCGGGGGAACAAGAGACCCAGTACTTC
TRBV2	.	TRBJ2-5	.	CASSIFGTRGETQYF	TGTGCCAGCAGCATCTTCGGGACGCGCGGGGAGACCCAGTACTTC
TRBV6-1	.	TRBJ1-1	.	CASSDRVKRGGTEAFF	TGTGCCAGCAGTGACCGGGTCAAGCGGGGAGGCACTGAAGCTTTCTTT
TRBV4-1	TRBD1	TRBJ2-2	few	CASSQDRTGSTGELFF	TGCGCCAGCAGCCAAGATAGGACAGGGAGCACCGGGGAGCTGTTTTTT